The entry that follows covers one TCR beta chain sequence. The data belong to a study of shared clonotypes between healthy human individuals. Only in-frame clones appear in the TCRdb table, and some are missing; sequencing was by immunoSEQ multiplex PCR. The sample shows hundreds of thousands of clones, approximately 96% of them seen only once. Only CD45RO-negative cells positively selected for CCR7 counted as naive CD8 cells, so terminally differentiated effector memory CD45RA+ cells were excluded. Losses at the gene ends were 5 bases for V and 3 bases for J; bases not matched to a gene: 4. The CDR3 runs 14 residues. Germline V lookup: CDR1 SNHLY, CDR2 FYNNEI.

The chain joins TRBV2 to TRBJ2-1, with 7 bases lining up with TRBD2. Source material: naive CD8+ T cells sorted from blood. This sequence was found in a man aged 25-40 years in good health. CDR3 sequence reads: CASSWASGYNEQFF. As DNA, the CDR3 is TGTGCCAGCAGTTGGGCTAGCGGCTACAATGAGCAGTTCTTC.